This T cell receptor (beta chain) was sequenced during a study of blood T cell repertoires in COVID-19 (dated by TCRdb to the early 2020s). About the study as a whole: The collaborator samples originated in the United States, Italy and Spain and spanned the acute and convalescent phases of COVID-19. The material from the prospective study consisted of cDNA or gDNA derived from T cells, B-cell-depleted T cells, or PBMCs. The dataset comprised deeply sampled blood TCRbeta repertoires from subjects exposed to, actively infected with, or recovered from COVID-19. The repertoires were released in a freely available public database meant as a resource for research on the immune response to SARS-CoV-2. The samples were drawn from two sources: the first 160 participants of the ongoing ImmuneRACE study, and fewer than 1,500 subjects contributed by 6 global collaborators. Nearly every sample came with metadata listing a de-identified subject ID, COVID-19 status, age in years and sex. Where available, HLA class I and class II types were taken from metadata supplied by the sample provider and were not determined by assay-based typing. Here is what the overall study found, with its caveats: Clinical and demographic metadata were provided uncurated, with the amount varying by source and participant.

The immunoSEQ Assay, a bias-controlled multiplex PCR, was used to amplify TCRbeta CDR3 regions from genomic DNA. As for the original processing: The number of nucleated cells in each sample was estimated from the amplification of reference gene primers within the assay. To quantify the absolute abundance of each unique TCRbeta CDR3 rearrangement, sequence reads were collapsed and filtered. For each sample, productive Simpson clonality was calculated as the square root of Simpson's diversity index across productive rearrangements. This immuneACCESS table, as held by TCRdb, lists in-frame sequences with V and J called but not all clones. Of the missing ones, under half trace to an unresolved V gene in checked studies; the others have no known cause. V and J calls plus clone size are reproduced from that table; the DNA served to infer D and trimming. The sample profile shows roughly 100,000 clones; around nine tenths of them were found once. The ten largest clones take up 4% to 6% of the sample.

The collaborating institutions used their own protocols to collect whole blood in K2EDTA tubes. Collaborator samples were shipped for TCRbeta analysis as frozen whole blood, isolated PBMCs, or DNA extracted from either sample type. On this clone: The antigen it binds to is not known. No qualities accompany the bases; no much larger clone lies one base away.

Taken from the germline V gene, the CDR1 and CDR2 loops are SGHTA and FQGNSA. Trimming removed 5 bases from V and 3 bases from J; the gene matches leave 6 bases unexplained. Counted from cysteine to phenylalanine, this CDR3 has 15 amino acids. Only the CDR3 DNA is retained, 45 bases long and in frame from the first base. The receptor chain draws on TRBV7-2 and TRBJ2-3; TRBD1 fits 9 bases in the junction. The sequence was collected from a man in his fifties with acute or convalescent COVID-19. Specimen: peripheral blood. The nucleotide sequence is TGTGCCAGCAGCCCCTGGGACAGGGAGACAGATACGCAGTATTTT. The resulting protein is CASSPWDRETDTQYF.